This is a list of T cell receptor beta chains from one sample in a study of cytomegalovirus exposure and HLA in healthy donors. The method was immunoSEQ multiplex PCR; TCRdb's version includes in-frame clones alone and lacks a portion of them. The profile shows approximately 190,000 clones, roughly 84% of them singletons. Source material: PBMCs. The receptor source for this set is a woman aged 50 to 60 in good health and CMV-seropositive. CDR3s include the opening cysteine and the closing phenylalanine or tryptophan. The D gene is left open where the match is weak. Clone size is not always given. Where it is, it says once, few, many or a class for expanded clones.

j_call: TRBJ2-7
v_call: TRBV5-4
clone_size: .
d_call: .
cdr3_nt: TGTGCCAGCAGCTTGGACACACACACCTACGAGCAGTACTTC
cdr3_aa: CASSLDTHTYEQYF

j_call: TRBJ2-7
v_call: TRBV11-2
clone_size: .
d_call: .
cdr3_nt: TGTGCCAGCAGCATGACTAGCTACGAGCAGTACTTC
cdr3_aa: CASSMTSYEQYF

j_call: TRBJ1-2
v_call: TRBV2
clone_size: .
d_call: TRBD1
cdr3_nt: TGTGCCAGCAGACAACCGGGACAGGGGGCTGGCTACACCTTC
cdr3_aa: CASRQPGQGAGYTF

j_call: TRBJ2-1
v_call: TRBV4-3
clone_size: .
d_call: .
cdr3_nt: TGCGCCAGCAGCCAAGAAGCTTACAATGAGCAGTTCTTC
cdr3_aa: CASSQEAYNEQFF

j_call: TRBJ1-2
v_call: TRBV9
clone_size: .
d_call: .
cdr3_nt: TGTGCCAGCAGCGTAGAAAAGCGTGGAGGCTACACCTTC
cdr3_aa: CASSVEKRGGYTF

j_call: TRBJ2-7
v_call: TRBV6-5
clone_size: .
d_call: TRBD2
cdr3_nt: TGTGCCAGCAGTTACTCGGGGGAGGGAGCCTACGAGCAGTACTTC
cdr3_aa: CASSYSGEGAYEQYF

j_call: TRBJ2-1
v_call: TRBV11-2
clone_size: .
d_call: TRBD2
cdr3_nt: TGTGCCAGCAGCTTAGGGCGGACTAGCGGGGCGAACAATGAGCAGTTCTTC
cdr3_aa: CASSLGRTSGANNEQFF

j_call: TRBJ2-1
v_call: TRBV30
clone_size: .
d_call: .
cdr3_nt: TGTGCCTGGAAGGGGGGGAGCTACAATGAGCAGTTCTTC
cdr3_aa: CAWKGGSYNEQFF

j_call: TRBJ2-1
v_call: TRBV7-2
clone_size: .
d_call: .
cdr3_nt: TGTGCCAGCAGCTTAGAGGGACTCGACTACAATGAGCAGTTCTTC
cdr3_aa: CASSLEGLDYNEQFF

j_call: TRBJ1-1
v_call: TRBV11-2
clone_size: .
d_call: .
cdr3_nt: TGTGCCAGCAGCTCCGGGCCTCCGGGGGACACTGAAGCTTTCTTT
cdr3_aa: CASSSGPPGDTEAFF

j_call: TRBJ2-7
v_call: TRBV7-2
clone_size: .
d_call: TRBD1
cdr3_nt: TGTGCCAGCAGCTGGGACAGGGGGAGGTACGAGCAGTACTTC
cdr3_aa: CASSWDRGRYEQYF

j_call: TRBJ1-2
v_call: TRBV5-4
clone_size: .
d_call: TRBD1
cdr3_nt: TGTGCCAGCAACCCGACAGGGGGGGGTGGCTATGGCTACACCTTC
cdr3_aa: CASNPTGGGGYGYTF

j_call: TRBJ2-2
v_call: TRBV7-2
clone_size: .
d_call: TRBD1
cdr3_nt: TGTGCCAGCAGCCGAAGACAGGGGGCGAGCACCGGGGAGCTGTTTTTT
cdr3_aa: CASSRRQGASTGELFF

j_call: TRBJ2-2
v_call: TRBV6-6
clone_size: .
d_call: .
cdr3_nt: TGTGCCAGCAGTCCGCACGCCTCTAGCGCCACCGGGGAGCTGTTTTTT
cdr3_aa: CASSPHASSATGELFF

j_call: TRBJ1-1
v_call: TRBV7-9
clone_size: .
d_call: .
cdr3_nt: TGTGCCAGCAGCTTAGGGGGCGGGGGGGGTAACACTGAAGCTTTCTTT
cdr3_aa: CASSLGGGGGNTEAFF

j_call: TRBJ1-5
v_call: TRBV9
clone_size: .
d_call: .
cdr3_nt: TGTGCCAGCGGGCAGGGCCTTAATCAGCCCCAGCATTTT
cdr3_aa: CASGQGLNQPQHF

j_call: TRBJ2-3
v_call: TRBV19
clone_size: once
d_call: .
cdr3_nt: TGTGCCAGTAGTATAATTGGCAGCACAGATACGCAGTATTTT
cdr3_aa: CASSIIGSTDTQYF

j_call: TRBJ2-3
v_call: TRBV7-9
clone_size: .
d_call: TRBD2
cdr3_nt: TGTGCCAGCAGCTTAGTCGGGGGGGCTCGGGATACGCAGTATTTT
cdr3_aa: CASSLVGGARDTQYF

j_call: TRBJ1-2
v_call: TRBV7-2
clone_size: .
d_call: .
cdr3_nt: TGTGCCAGCAGCTTACGGGACTTGAGCAACTTC
cdr3_aa: CASSLRDLSNF

j_call: TRBJ2-3
v_call: TRBV10-1
clone_size: once
d_call: .
cdr3_nt: TGCGCCAGTCGACAGGAATCCACAGATACGCAGTATTTT
cdr3_aa: CASRQESTDTQYF

j_call: TRBJ1-1
v_call: TRBV5-1
clone_size: .
d_call: TRBD1
cdr3_nt: TGCGCCAGCAGCCCGGGACAGGTGAACACTGAAGCTTTCTTT
cdr3_aa: CASSPGQVNTEAFF

j_call: TRBJ2-7
v_call: TRBV27
clone_size: .
d_call: TRBD2
cdr3_nt: TGTGCCAGCAGCATGGATAGCGGGGGAACCTACGAGCAGTACTTC
cdr3_aa: CASSMDSGGTYEQYF

j_call: TRBJ1-2
v_call: TRBV2
clone_size: .
d_call: .
cdr3_nt: TGTGCCAGCACTGGAGGCTATGGCTACACCTTC
cdr3_aa: CASTGGYGYTF

j_call: TRBJ2-7
v_call: TRBV18
clone_size: .
d_call: TRBD2
cdr3_nt: TGTGCCAGCTCACCAAGACCCCTGAGCGGGGGGTCCTACGAGCAGTACTTC
cdr3_aa: CASSPRPLSGGSYEQYF

j_call: TRBJ1-4
v_call: TRBV18
clone_size: .
d_call: .
cdr3_nt: TGTGCCAGCTCAGACACAACAACTAATGAAAAACTGTTTTTT
cdr3_aa: CASSDTTTNEKLFF

j_call: TRBJ2-7
v_call: TRBV10-3
clone_size: few
d_call: .
cdr3_nt: TGTGCCATCAGTGAGGGTAGATACGAGCAGTACTTC
cdr3_aa: CAISEGRYEQYF

j_call: TRBJ2-1
v_call: TRBV5-6
clone_size: .
d_call: TRBD1
cdr3_nt: TGTGCCAGCAGCTTAGACAGGGGATGGGAGCAGTTCTTC
cdr3_aa: CASSLDRGWEQFF

j_call: TRBJ1-1
v_call: TRBV6-1
clone_size: .
d_call: TRBD1
cdr3_nt: TGTGCCAGCAGTAAAGGGACAGGGATGAACACTGAAGCTTTCTTT
cdr3_aa: CASSKGTGMNTEAFF

j_call: TRBJ1-3
v_call: TRBV2
clone_size: .
d_call: .
cdr3_nt: TGTGCCAGCAGTGGGGAGACCCCTGGCTCTGGAAACACCATATATTTT
cdr3_aa: CASSGETPGSGNTIYF

j_call: TRBJ2-3
v_call: TRBV19
clone_size: .
d_call: .
cdr3_nt: TGTGCCAGTAGAGGGGGGGGATACACAGATACGCAGTATTTT
cdr3_aa: CASRGGGYTDTQYF

j_call: TRBJ1-4
v_call: TRBV6-5
clone_size: .
d_call: .
cdr3_nt: TGTGCCAGCAGGACGGGGTGGTCCAATGAAAAACTGTTTTTT
cdr3_aa: CASRTGWSNEKLFF

j_call: TRBJ2-7
v_call: TRBV7-9
clone_size: .
d_call: TRBD2
cdr3_nt: TGTTCCAGCAGCCTTGGTAGCGGGGGTGTAAACGAGCAGTACTTC
cdr3_aa: CSSSLGSGGVNEQYF

j_call: TRBJ1-1
v_call: TRBV2
clone_size: .
d_call: .
cdr3_nt: TGTGCCAGCAGTGTGGCGGGAGAAGCTTTCTTT
cdr3_aa: CASSVAGEAFF

j_call: TRBJ2-3
v_call: TRBV19
clone_size: .
d_call: TRBD2
cdr3_nt: TGTGCCAGCCGATGGGCTAGCGGGTTCACAGATACGCAGTATTTT
cdr3_aa: CASRWASGFTDTQYF

j_call: TRBJ2-4
v_call: TRBV5-4
clone_size: .
d_call: TRBD2
cdr3_nt: TGTGCCAGCAGCCAACCTAGGACTAGCGGGGGAGTTGCCATTCAGTACTTC
cdr3_aa: CASSQPRTSGGVAIQYF

j_call: TRBJ1-2
v_call: TRBV6-1
clone_size: .
d_call: TRBD1
cdr3_nt: TGTGCCAGCATCCGGGACAGTGGGACGGGAGGCTACACCTTC
cdr3_aa: CASIRDSGTGGYTF

j_call: TRBJ2-3
v_call: TRBV5-1
clone_size: .
d_call: .
cdr3_nt: TGCGCCAGCAGCAGCAGGACAACTAGCACAGATACGCAGTATTTT
cdr3_aa: CASSSRTTSTDTQYF

j_call: TRBJ2-1
v_call: TRBV11-3
clone_size: .
d_call: .
cdr3_nt: TGTGCCAGCGGGAGGACAGGCAACAATGAGCAGTTCTTC
cdr3_aa: CASGRTGNNEQFF

j_call: TRBJ2-2
v_call: TRBV4-3
clone_size: .
d_call: .
cdr3_nt: TGCGCCAGCAGCCAAGCCTATGCCGGGGAGCTGTTTTTT
cdr3_aa: CASSQAYAGELFF

j_call: TRBJ1-1
v_call: TRBV27
clone_size: once
d_call: TRBD1
cdr3_nt: TGTGCCAGCAGGCGACAGGGAGGTTTGACTGCTGAAGCTTTCTTT
cdr3_aa: CASRRQGGLTAEAFF

j_call: TRBJ1-3
v_call: TRBV29-1
clone_size: .
d_call: TRBD1
cdr3_nt: TGCAGCGTCCGGACAGGTCTGGGTGTCACTGGAAACACCATATATTTT
cdr3_aa: CSVRTGLGVTGNTIYF

j_call: TRBJ2-3
v_call: TRBV7-9
clone_size: .
d_call: .
cdr3_nt: TGTGCCAGCAGCTCCAATACAGGTCCCACAGATACGCAGTATTTT
cdr3_aa: CASSSNTGPTDTQYF

j_call: TRBJ1-3
v_call: TRBV27
clone_size: .
d_call: .
cdr3_nt: TGTGCCAGCAGTTTATCGGGCAGTGGAAACACCATATATTTT
cdr3_aa: CASSLSGSGNTIYF

j_call: TRBJ1-5
v_call: TRBV30
clone_size: .
d_call: .
cdr3_nt: TGTGCCTGGAGTGTTTTAAATCAGCCCCAGCATTTT
cdr3_aa: CAWSVLNQPQHF

j_call: TRBJ1-1
v_call: TRBV27
clone_size: once
d_call: .
cdr3_nt: TGTGCCAGCAGTTTAGGGCGGGGAACTGAAGCTTTCTTT
cdr3_aa: CASSLGRGTEAFF

j_call: TRBJ1-1
v_call: TRBV7-2
clone_size: .
d_call: .
cdr3_nt: TGTGCCAGCAGCTTCGCCCAGGGGACTGAAGCTTTCTTT
cdr3_aa: CASSFAQGTEAFF

j_call: TRBJ2-4
v_call: TRBV7-6
clone_size: .
d_call: TRBD1
cdr3_nt: TGTGCCAGCAGCTTAGAAGGGGGCCGAGAACAGTACTTC
cdr3_aa: CASSLEGGREQYF

j_call: TRBJ2-1
v_call: TRBV2
clone_size: .
d_call: .
cdr3_nt: TGTGCCAGCAGTAGTCAGGGATCCTACAATGAGCAGTTCTTC
cdr3_aa: CASSSQGSYNEQFF

j_call: TRBJ2-3
v_call: TRBV2
clone_size: .
d_call: TRBD2
cdr3_nt: TGTGCCAGCAGTAAAGGGGGGGGGAGCGGGGGGAACACAGATACGCAGTATTTT
cdr3_aa: CASSKGGGSGGNTDTQYF

j_call: TRBJ1-3
v_call: TRBV7-9
clone_size: .
d_call: .
cdr3_nt: TGTTCCAGCAGCTTTACATCCGTCTCTGGAAACACCATATATTTT
cdr3_aa: CSSSFTSVSGNTIYF

j_call: TRBJ1-5
v_call: TRBV13
clone_size: .
d_call: TRBD1
cdr3_nt: TGTGCCAGCAGCTCGGGACAGGGCGCTCAGCCCCAGCATTTT
cdr3_aa: CASSSGQGAQPQHF